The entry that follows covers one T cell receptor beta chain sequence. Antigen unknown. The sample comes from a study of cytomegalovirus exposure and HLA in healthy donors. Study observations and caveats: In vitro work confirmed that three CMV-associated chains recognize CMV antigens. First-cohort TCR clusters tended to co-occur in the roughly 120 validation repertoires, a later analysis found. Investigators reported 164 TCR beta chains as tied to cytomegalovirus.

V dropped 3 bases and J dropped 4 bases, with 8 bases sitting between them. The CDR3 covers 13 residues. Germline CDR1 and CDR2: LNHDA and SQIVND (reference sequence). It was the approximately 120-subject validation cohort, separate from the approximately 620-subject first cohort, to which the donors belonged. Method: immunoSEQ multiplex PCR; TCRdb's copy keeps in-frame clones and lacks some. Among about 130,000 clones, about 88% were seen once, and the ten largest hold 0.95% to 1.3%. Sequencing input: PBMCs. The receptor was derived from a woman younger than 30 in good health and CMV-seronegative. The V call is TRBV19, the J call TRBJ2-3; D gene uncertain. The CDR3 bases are TGTGCCAGTAGTATTCCCCCCGCAGATACGCAGTATTTT. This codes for CASSIPPADTQYF.